This TCR beta chain was captured by sequencing in a study of cytomegalovirus exposure and HLA in healthy donors. Overall study findings and caveats: The later analysis indicated that the majority of CMV-associated TCR beta chains appeared HLA-restricted. A later analysis reportedly identified an Asian-associated ancestry cluster as carrying fewer N-insertions than the 666-donor mean. Among TCR sequences, most were rare, though some public TCRs appeared in many donors.

About this clone: What it recognizes is unknown.

Researchers ran the PCR with 60 Vbeta and 13 Jbeta primers. Repertoires were generated with immunoSEQ multiplex PCR, while TCRdb's copy carries only in-frame clones and drops some. The sample records about 150,000 clones, nearly 80% being singletons. The CDR3 is 15 amino acids. Per germline, CDR1 LGHNA and CDR2 YNFKEQ. The V end lost 0 bases, the J end lost 3 bases, and 12 bases lay between the germline ends. Healthy individuals who donated bone marrow served as the donors. The J gene is TRBJ2-7, the V gene TRBV4-2, with D tentatively TRBD2 (6 bases). The sequenced sample consisted of PBMCs. The receptor comes from a man aged 25 to 40 in good health and CMV-seropositive. The CDR3 bases are TGTGCCAGCAGCCAAGAATGGGAGGAGGGCTACGAGCAGTACTTC. Translating it yields CASSQEWEEGYEQYF.